This TCR beta chain was sequenced during a study of radiotherapy plus CTLA-4 blockade in lung cancer. In the study overall: Of the patients, about 20% showed objective responses and about 30% attained disease control. Study observations and caveats: According to reports, early shifts in blood T cell clones, alongside interferon-beta, forecast response most accurately. An expansion of tumor-derived TCR clones occurred in blood after radiotherapy plus ipilimumab.

CTLA-4 blockade using ipilimumab, together with focal radiation, was received by patients with chemo-refractory metastatic non-small-cell lung cancer. The CDR3 consists of 14 residues. Germline CDR1 is SGHDT and CDR2 is YYEEEE. Trimming removed 4 bases from V and 1 base from J; junction bases left unmatched: 4. On this clone: Its antigen remains unknown. Within the sample, other DNA sequences also encode this same CDR3.

Sequencing was performed with immunoSEQ multiplex PCR; in TCRdb, only in-frame clones are kept and a portion is missing. The data contain fewer than 90,000 clones, 80% to 85% of them singletons. The material was peripheral blood, obtained from a patient treated with radiotherapy plus ipilimumab. The V gene is TRBV5-6, the J gene TRBJ1-1, with TRBD1 matching over 7 bases. The sequence came from a human donor with non-small cell lung cancer who had stable disease on radiotherapy plus ipilimumab. The CDR3 loop reads CASSRDRANTEAFF. CDR3 bases: TGTGCCAGCAGCCGAGACAGGGCGAACACTGAAGCTTTCTTT.